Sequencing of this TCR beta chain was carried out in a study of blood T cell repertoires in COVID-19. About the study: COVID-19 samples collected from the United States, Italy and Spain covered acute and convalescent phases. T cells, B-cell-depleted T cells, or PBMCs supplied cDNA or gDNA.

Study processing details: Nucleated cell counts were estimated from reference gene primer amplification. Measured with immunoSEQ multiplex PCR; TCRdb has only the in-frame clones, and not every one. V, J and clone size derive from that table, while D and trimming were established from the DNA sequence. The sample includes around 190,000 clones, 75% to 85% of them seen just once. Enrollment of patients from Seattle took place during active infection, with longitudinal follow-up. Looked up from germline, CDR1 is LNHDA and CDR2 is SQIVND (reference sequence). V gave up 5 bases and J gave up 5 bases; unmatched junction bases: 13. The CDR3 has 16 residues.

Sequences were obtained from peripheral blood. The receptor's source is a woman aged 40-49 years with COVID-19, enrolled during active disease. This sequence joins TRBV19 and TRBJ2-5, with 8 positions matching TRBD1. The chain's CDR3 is CASSPSRGQGWETQYF. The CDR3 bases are TGTGCCAGTAGTCCATCACGCGGACAGGGCTGGGAGACCCAGTACTTC.